The present entry profiles one T cell receptor beta chain with its context. Assay: immunoSEQ multiplex PCR; the TCRdb copy retains only in-frame clones and omits some. The profile shows 200,000 to 250,000 clones, around nine tenths of them singletons. Germline-derived CDR1 and CDR2 are SNHLY and FYNNEI. The CDR3 has 14 amino acids. The ends were cut back, 1 base at V and 5 bases at J, with 9 bases in the middle. This sample was taken from a study of blood T cell repertoires in COVID-19. Study summary: T cells, B-cell-depleted T cells, or PBMCs supplied cDNA or gDNA.

Input material: peripheral blood. The source is a woman aged 40 to 50 with acute or convalescent COVID-19. The V and J genes are TRBV2 and TRBJ1-5; D is ambiguous. CDR3 loop: CASSEGAWDQPQHF. The CDR3 DNA is TGTGCCAGCAGTGAAGGGGCCTGGGATCAGCCCCAGCATTTT.